Below are 13 T cell receptor beta chains sequenced from a single sample in a study of blood T cells in healthy people across ages. The use of a sample-barcoded 5' primer and a J-beta primer mix characterized a second PCR of roughly 6 to 12 cycles. Each CDR3 protein gets one entry after TCRdb re-called the 5' RACE reads with MiXCR. The table includes about 1.7 million distinct CDR3 sequences, 28% detected once. The sequencing input was blood. Receptors were obtained from a woman aged 25 to 45 in good health.

This chain connects TRBV7-2 to TRBJ2-7; D is ambiguous. Germline V lookup: CDR1 SGHTA, CDR2 FQGNSA. The length of the CDR3 is 11 residues. Trimming cost V 1 base and J 7 bases, with 5 bases left between them. The CDR3 spells CASSLVLEQYF. CDR3 bases: TGTGCCAGCAGCTTAGTACTTGAGCAGTACTTC.

The sample holds a few counts of this clonotype. A junction end diverges from the germline sequence, so it may reflect a read error. The chain recombines TRBV12-5 with TRBJ1-2; D may be TRBD1 (6 bases). Germline CDR1 reads LGHNT; CDR2 reads FRNRAP. The CDR3 totals 15 residues. This chain's CDR3 is CASGLATQGYYGHTF. In DNA form, the CDR3 reads TGTGCTAGTGGTTTGGCAACACAGGGCTACTATGGCCACACCTTC.

The chain uses TRBV7-8 and TRBJ2-5, with D possibly TRBD1 on 5 matching bases. Germline-derived CDR1 and CDR2 are SGHVS and FQNEAQ. This CDR3 is built from 14 residues. Trimming pared 7 bases from V and 4 bases from J, leaving 16 bases between. CDR3 nucleotide sequence: TGTGCCAGCACCGACCTCAGGGATTTAGAGACCCAGTACTTC. Its translation: CASTDLRDLETQYF.

The rearrangement joins TRBV9 to TRBJ2-1; the D is unclear. The CDR3 consists of 15 residues. V lost 0 bases to trimming and J lost 4 bases, with 11 bases between them. From germline, CDR1 is SGDLS and CDR2 YYNGEE. CDR3 protein: CASSVATGRYNEQFF. Written as DNA, the CDR3 is TGTGCCAGCAGCGTAGCAACGGGTCGTTACAATGAGCAGTTCTTC.

The gene calls are TRBV6-2 or TRBV6-3 and TRBJ1-4, with TRBD1 matching over 11 bases. Germline trimming cut 4 bases from V and 9 bases from J; bases unmatched to any gene: 10. This CDR3 has 16 residues. The germline V gene encodes CDR1 MNHEY and CDR2 SVGEGT. For the CDR3, the DNA is TGTGCCAGCAGTTTGGACAGGGGGCCTGGTGGGAAAAAACTGTTTTTT. It encodes CASSLDRGPGGKKLFF.

V gene TRBV27 combines with J gene TRBJ2-3; 7 positions match TRBD1. CDR3 length: 15 amino acids. Trimming at V came to 0 bases and at J to 5 bases, leaving 5 bases not matched to a gene. Looked up from germline, CDR1 is MNHEY and CDR2 is SMNVEV (reference sequence). The CDR3 reads CASSLSGGKVDTQYF. The CDR3 nucleotides are TGTGCCAGCAGTTTATCAGGGGGCAAGGTAGATACGCAGTATTTT.

The chain uses TRBV20-1 and TRBJ1-1; D is undetermined. This CDR3 has 14 amino acids. V was cut by 4 bases and J by 2 bases, with 14 bases left in between. CDR1 and CDR2 (germline): DFQATT, SNEGSKA (reference sequence). This chain's CDR3 is CSANRLRENTEAFF. The CDR3 nucleotides read TGCAGTGCTAACCGCCTCCGAGAAAACACTGAAGCTTTCTTT.

This clonotype appeared a single time. This chain links TRBV5-1 with TRBJ1-3; no clear D. Trimming pared 4 bases from V and 0 bases from J, leaving 8 bases between. Germline loops: CDR1 SGHRS, CDR2 YFSETQ. The CDR3 covers 14 residues. DNA of the CDR3: TGCGCCAGCAGCCCCATGAACTCTGGAAACACCATATATTTT. This gives the protein CASSPMNSGNTIYF. Full variable domain (remainder filled in from reference TRBV5-1 and TRBJ1-3): KAGVTQTPRYLIKTRGQQVTLSCSPISGHRSVSWYQQTPGQGLQFLFEYFSETQRNKGNFPGRFSGRQFSNSRSEMNVSTLELGDSALYLCASSPMNSGNTIYFGEGSWLTVV.

This clonotype was seen at least ten times. This chain links TRBV27 with TRBJ2-1; D remains ambiguous. V gave up 3 bases and J gave up 1 base, with 7 bases separating them. Germline V gene data show CDR1 as MNHEY and CDR2 as SMNVEV (reference sequence). The CDR3 extends over 14 amino acids. In nucleotides, the CDR3 is TGTGCCAGCAGTTTTCTAGGGTCCTACAATGAGCAGTTCTTC. It yields the protein CASSFLGSYNEQFF.

V usage is TRBV5-8 and J usage is TRBJ2-3; possible D gene TRBD1, 6 bases. V dropped 3 bases and J dropped 0 bases, with 14 bases sitting between them. The CDR3 has 16 residues. Germline V lookup: CDR1 SGHTS, CDR2 YDEGEE. The CDR3 coding sequence is TGTGCCAGCAGCTCGGCCAGGACAGCTAGCACAGATACGCAGTATTTT. Protein: CASSSARTASTDTQYF.

This rearrangement joins TRBV6-2 or TRBV6-3 to TRBJ2-2, with D possibly matching TRBD1 (7 bases). CDR3 length: 16 amino acids. The germline V gene encodes CDR1 MNHEY and CDR2 SVGEGT. The germline V and J ends were trimmed by 2 bases and 3 bases, with 13 bases remaining between them. The CDR3 DNA reads as TGTGCCAGCAGTTACGGAGGGGGCACGTACACCGGGGAGCTGTTTTTT. Its translation is CASSYGGGTYTGELFF.

This clonotype turned up a few times. The chain joins TRBV29-1 to TRBJ2-3, with D maybe TRBD1 (6 bases). Trimming cost V 2 bases and J 0 bases, with 9 bases left between them. CDR1 SQVTM and CDR2 ANQGSEA come from the germline V gene. The CDR3 is 14 residues long. The CDR3 is CSVEPGASTDTQYF. The DNA of the CDR3 is TGCAGCGTTGAACCAGGGGCCAGCACAGATACGCAGTATTTT.

This clonotype occurred a few times. The V gene is TRBV20-1, the J gene TRBJ2-7; the match to TRBD1 covers 10 bases. CDR1 is DFQATT and CDR2 is SNEGSKA in the germline V gene (reference sequence). V shed 4 bases, J shed 3 bases, and the junction held 9 bases outside the gene matches. This CDR3 has 15 residues. CDR3 in DNA: TGCAGTGCTACCCACTTGGGACAGGGGATCTACGAGCAGTACTTC. This sequence encodes CSATHLGQGIYEQYF.